This T cell receptor beta chain appears in the sequencing data of a study of beta chain features in type 1 diabetes. This clone was counted a few times. No antigen is known for it. Study outcomes and limitations: Unsettled here was the matter of whether HLA type influences TCRB rearrangement. Insertions at VDJ junctions were less frequent in type 1 diabetes patients. These patients also deleted more nucleotides at the same junctions.

Every donor had blood drawn once into heparin, around 120 mL on average. In all sorted populations, purity surpassed 95%. Germline CDR1 LGHNA, CDR2 YSLEER. V was trimmed by 4 bases and J by 2 bases, leaving 12 bases between them. The CDR3 runs 16 residues. Expressed TCRB transcripts got sequenced, as all isolated RNA was reverse transcribed. The table came from immunoSEQ multiplex PCR; TCRdb's copy has only in-frame clones and leaves some out. The table records fewer than 900,000 clones, 15% to 20% of them present only once. Sequences were obtained from naive CD4+ T cells from blood. The receptor was isolated from a woman between 18 and 30 years old in good health. This sequence joins TRBV4-3 and TRBJ2-6; D may be TRBD1 or TRBD2 (5 bases each). CDR3 in DNA: TGCGCCAGCAGCCCGGCCTTGGGGGCTGGGGCCAACGTCCTGACTTTC. Protein sequence: CASSPALGAGANVLTF.